The present entry profiles one T cell receptor (beta chain) with its context. Its antigen is still unknown. These data belong to a study of cytomegalovirus exposure and HLA in healthy donors. Broader study findings: Listed as cytomegalovirus-associated were about 160 TCR beta chains. While the bulk of TCR sequences proved rare, some public TCRs turned up in many donors.

Produced via immunoSEQ multiplex PCR; TCRdb's table is partial and in-frame only. The data show around 180,000 clones, with about 83% seen just once and almost 1.5% held by the top ten. The CDR3 runs to 13 residues. Trimming pared 4 bases from V and 0 bases from J, leaving 6 bases between. The germline CDR1 and CDR2 sequences are KGHSH and LQKENI. Separate from the approximately 670-subject first cohort, the roughly 110-subject validation cohort was the one that the donors belonged to. Sequencing was carried out using PBMCs. The chain is built from TRBV18 and TRBJ1-1, with D hard to call. This receptor was identified in a woman under 30 in good health and CMV-seronegative. The DNA for the CDR3 is TGTGCCAGCTCACGCACAGTGAACACTGAAGCTTTCTTT. The encoded protein is CASSRTVNTEAFF.